The next 13 T cell receptor beta chains were all read from a single sample in a study of T-cell memory formation after mild COVID-19. TCRdb reanalysed the 5' RACE reads using MiXCR and keeps one entry per CDR3 protein. In the table there are 450,000 or so distinct CDR3 sequences, around 27% of which are singletons. Sample: PBMCs or a T cell subset sorted from them (not recorded which). These receptors were collected from an adult woman who had mild COVID-19 (a few samples of this study predate the infection). Cell type and time point are not known.

This clonotype has more than one count but fewer than ten. V usage is TRBV30 and J usage is TRBJ2-7; 10 nucleotides agree with TRBD1. Germline CDR1 is GTSNPN and CDR2 is SVGIG (reference sequence). The CDR3 has 14 amino acids. Trimming at V came to 3 bases and at J to 4 bases, leaving 6 bases not matched to a gene. CDR3 protein: CAWRMPGQGYEQYF. The CDR3 coding sequence is TGTGCCTGGAGGATGCCGGGACAGGGGTACGAGCAGTACTTC.

The sample holds many counts of this clonotype. The chain employs TRBV7-9 and TRBJ2-4, with unresolved D. Deletions cut 3 bases from V and 8 bases from J, with 11 bases between. Germline V gives CDR1 SEHNR, CDR2 FQNEAQ (reference sequence). The CDR3 is 13 residues long. DNA of the CDR3: TGTGCCAGCAGCTTTGACAATTCCGACATTCAGTACTTC. This sequence encodes CASSFDNSDIQYF.

This clonotype was detected a few times. The CDR3 DNA follows: TGCGCCAGCAGCTTGTTTGGGACCGAAAAACTGTTTTTT. This translates into CASSLFGTEKLFF. J is TRBJ1-4 and V is TRBV5-1; possibly TRBD1 for D (5 bases). This CDR3 has 13 residues. CDR1 is SGHRS and CDR2 is YFSETQ in the germline V gene. V lost 1 base and J 8 bases, leaving 9 bases between the germline ends.

The chain combines TRBV9 with TRBJ1-2; weak D call: TRBD1 (6 bases). Trimming cost V 3 bases and J 4 bases, with 16 bases left between them. The germline V gene encodes CDR1 SGDLS and CDR2 YYNGEE. CDR3 length: 15 amino acids. Written as DNA, the CDR3 is TGTGCCAGCAGCGAGAGGGGGTCTTCCGGCTATGGCTACACCTTC. Its protein is CASSERGSSGYGYTF. Based on the CDR3 plus reference TRBV9 and TRBJ1-2, the full variable domain is DSGVTQTPKHLITATGQRVTLRCSPRSGDLSVYWYQQSLDQGLQFLIQYYNGEERAKGNILERFSAQQFPDLHSELNLSSLELGDSALYFCASSERGSSGYGYTFGSGTRLTVV.

Only a few counts were recorded for this clonotype. The chain joins TRBV3-1 to TRBJ2-7, with TRBD1 matching 11 bases. From germline, CDR1 is LGHDT and CDR2 YNNKEL (reference sequence). V gave up 3 bases and J gave up 8 bases; unmatched junction bases: 12. This CDR3 comprises 16 residues. CDR3 protein: CASSHTPGQGGNKQYF. The CDR3 bases are TGTGCCAGCAGCCATACACCGGGACAGGGGGGGAATAAGCAGTACTTC.

This clonotype has more than one count but fewer than ten. CDR3 in amino acids: CASSSDLAGLGQFF. The DNA for the CDR3 is TGTGCCAGCAGTTCAGACTTAGCGGGCTTGGGGCAGTTCTTC. The chain employs TRBV28 and TRBJ2-1; 7 bases fit TRBD2. The CDR3 totals 14 residues. The J segment lost 12 bases and the V segment lost 4 bases, leaving 12 bases of the junction unmatched. CDR1 and CDR2 from the germline V gene are MDHEN and SYDVKM.

This chain's CDR3 is CATLGQANTEAFF. The CDR3 nucleotides read TGTGCCACCCTCGGACAGGCGAACACTGAAGCTTTCTTT. The chain couples TRBV12-3 or TRBV12-4 to TRBJ1-1; 7 nucleotides agree with TRBD1. Losses at the gene ends were 10 bases for V and 1 base for J; bases not matched to a gene: 6. This CDR3 has 13 amino acids.

This clonotype appeared a few times. The V and J genes are TRBV3-1 and TRBJ2-4, with a possible D match to TRBD1 (6 bases). CDR1 and CDR2 from the germline V gene are LGHDT and YNNKEL (reference sequence). V dropped 0 bases and J dropped 0 bases, with 9 bases sitting between them. The CDR3 is 16 amino acids. The CDR3 nucleotides read TGTGCCAGCAGCCAAGAGGGGGCCTTAGCCAAAAACATTCAGTACTTC. It codes for CASSQEGALAKNIQYF.

The sample holds many counts of this clonotype. This rearrangement joins TRBV5-1 to TRBJ2-3; D perhaps matches TRBD1 (6 bases). The CDR3 consists of 14 residues. Germline CDR1 and CDR2: SGHRS and YFSETQ. The V end lost 1 base, the J end lost 1 base, and 7 bases lay between the germline ends. CDR3 sequence reads: CASSLNRGTDTQYF. The CDR3 DNA sequence: TGCGCCAGCAGCTTGAACAGGGGCACAGATACGCAGTATTTT.

V usage is TRBV4-1 and J usage is TRBJ1-2; no clear D. Germline CDR1 MGHRA, CDR2 YSYEKL. This CDR3 comprises 14 residues. V shed 0 bases and J shed 4 bases, with 9 bases lying between them. In DNA form, the CDR3 reads TGCGCCAGCAGCCAAGAGAGACTTAGCTATGGCTACACCTTC. Translating gives CASSQERLSYGYTF.

This chain links TRBV27 with TRBJ2-7; D is perhaps TRBD1 (5 bases). The CDR3 runs 13 residues. Germline loops: CDR1 MNHEY, CDR2 SMNVEV (reference sequence). Trimming shortened V by 2 bases and J by 4 bases, and 9 bases separated the two germline ends. CDR3 in amino acids: CASSLAPGYEQYF. The CDR3 DNA follows: TGTGCCAGCAGTTTAGCACCAGGGTACGAGCAGTACTTC.

This clonotype was counted ten times or more. V is TRBV6-6 and J is TRBJ2-3; 12 bases are a match to TRBD1. Trimming took 2 bases from V and 8 from J; bases not matched to a gene: 8. Germline-derived CDR1 and CDR2 are MNHNY and SVGAGI (reference sequence). The CDR3 is 16 amino acids. CDR3 protein: CASSYPRDRGRLTQYF. The CDR3 DNA sequence: TGTGCCAGCAGTTACCCCCGGGACAGGGGGCGTCTTACGCAGTATTTT.

The rearrangement uses TRBV5-1 and TRBJ2-5, with 9 bases lining up with TRBD1. The J call may be faulty, since TRBJ2-7 better matches the DNA end. This CDR3 comprises 15 residues. Germline assignment: CDR1 SGHRS and CDR2 YFSETQ. The CDR3 DNA follows: TGCGCCAGCAGCTTTCACGGGACAGGGAATTACGAGCAGTACTTC. Protein sequence: CASSFHGTGNYEQYF.